The 2 T cell receptor beta chains in this list originate from one sample, sequenced in a study of blood T cell repertoires in COVID-19 (dated by TCRdb to the early 2020s). Receptor libraries were prepared by the immunoSEQ multiplex PCR assay. TCRdb re-hosts the immuneACCESS table, in-frame sequences only. Its copies lack some clones; in the studies checked, an unresolved V gene accounts for under half of them, and the cause for the rest is not known. The sample table lists 350,000 to 450,000 clones, 89% of them with a count of one. Around 1.5% of the sample is taken by the ten largest. The specimen was peripheral blood. Receptor source: a woman aged 40-49 years with COVID-19, enrolled during active disease.

This clone was observed a single time. The chain is built from TRBV5-1 and TRBJ1-2, with D perhaps TRBD1 (5 bases). The CDR3 spans 15 residues. The V and J ends lost 0 bases and 6 bases respectively, with 15 bases between them. The germline V gene encodes CDR1 SGHRS and CDR2 YFSETQ. CDR3 amino acids: CASSLVGGKGNGYTF. For the CDR3, the DNA is TGCGCCAGCAGCTTGGTAGGTGGGAAGGGGAATGGCTACACCTTC.

The J gene is TRBJ1-3, the V gene TRBV10-3; D remains unclear. The length of the CDR3 is 17 residues. Between the trimmed V and J ends, which lost 4 bases and 4 bases, there was a span of 20 bases. Looked up from germline, CDR1 is ENHRY and CDR2 is SYGVKD. The DNA of the CDR3 is TGTGCCATCAGTGCTGACGCTGGCGGGTTCAGGGGAAACACCATATATTTT. Its protein product is CAISADAGGFRGNTIYF.